These T cell receptor beta chains were read from a single sample in a study of control samples from healthy donors and cancer patients. Sequencing was performed with immunoSEQ multiplex PCR; in TCRdb, only in-frame clones are kept and a portion is missing. The table shows roughly 45,000 clones, with roughly nine tenths occurring only once. Sequenced: PBMCs. The receptors were sampled from a man between 25 and 39 years old with colorectal cancer. The CDR3 runs from the conserved cysteine through the conserved F or W. The order of the fields is D gene, J gene, clone size, V gene, CDR3 DNA, CDR3 protein. The D gene is left open where the match is weak. The size field is filled for only some rows; it gives once, few, many or a size class.

>.|TRBJ2-7|.|TRBV7-6
TGTGCCAGCAGCTTAGAGGCAGGGGCGCTATCTTCCTACGAGCAGTACTTC
CASSLEAGALSSYEQYF
>.|TRBJ1-3|few|TRBV4-1
TGCGCCAGCAGCCAAGTTACAGGTCCCTCTGGAAACACCATATATTTT
CASSQVTGPSGNTIYF
>TRBD1|TRBJ1-2|.|TRBV11-2
TGTGCCAGCAGCTTCCGACCCAACCTACAGGGGGGACATGGCTACACCTTC
CASSFRPNLQGGHGYTF
>.|TRBJ2-2|once|TRBV5-1
TGCGCCAGCAGCTTGGGAGGGCTGAGTCCCGGGGAGCTGTTTTTT
CASSLGGLSPGELFF
>.|TRBJ1-1|.|TRBV7-9
TGTGCCAGCAGCCAGATGGGGGAAGCTTTCTTT
CASSQMGEAFF
>.|TRBJ2-2|once|TRBV7-6
TGTGCCAGCAGCTTAAGCCCCGTACCTTTGGCCGGGGAGCTGTTTTTT
CASSLSPVPLAGELFF
>.|TRBJ2-1|.|TRBV29-1
TGCAGCGCCAGGACGGTATACAATGAGCAGTTCTTC
CSARTVYNEQFF
>TRBD2|TRBJ2-1|few|TRBV6-2/TRBV6-3
TGTGCCAGCAGTTTTCGACTAGCGGGGGGGACTCCTCTGTTCTTC
CASSFRLAGGTPLFF
>.|TRBJ2-4|.|TRBV18
TGTGCCAGCTCACCACCTTCGGCACAAGGGGACATTCAGTACTTC
CASSPPSAQGDIQYF
>TRBD1|TRBJ2-2|.|TRBV7-9
TGTGCCAGCATCAACCGGACAGGGGTGTCGAACACCGGGGAGCTGTTTTTT
CASINRTGVSNTGELFF
>.|TRBJ1-1|.|TRBV7-9
TGTGCCAGCACCCGGGGGGGAAGAAACACTGAAGCTTTCTTT
CASTRGGRNTEAFF
>.|TRBJ1-3|.|TRBV5-1
TGCGCCAGCAGCTTGATGGGGGCGCGAGGAAACACCATATATTTT
CASSLMGARGNTIYF
>TRBD1|TRBJ2-7|.|TRBV2
TGTGCCAGCAGTGGGGACAGGGGAGGCGAGCAGTACTTC
CASSGDRGGEQYF
>.|TRBJ2-2|few|TRBV9
TGTGCCAGCAGCGGTGGGAGGGGGACAGCGAGCACCGGGGAGCTGTTTTTT
CASSGGRGTASTGELFF
>.|TRBJ1-3|.|TRBV2
TGTGCCAGCAGCGGGCGGACAGTGGAAAACACCATATATTTT
CASSGRTVENTIYF
>TRBD1|TRBJ1-1|.|TRBV6-4
TGTGCCAGCAGAGCCACAGGGGGCGGGTCTGAAGCTTTCTTT
CASRATGGGSEAFF
>.|TRBJ2-1|.|TRBV29-1
TGCAGCGTCGCACTAGTCTCCTACAATGAGCAGTTCTTC
CSVALVSYNEQFF
>.|TRBJ2-5|.|TRBV4-3
TGCGCCAGCAGCCAAGATTTTATGGGTTTGCAGGAGACCCAGTACTTC
CASSQDFMGLQETQYF
>.|TRBJ2-1|.|TRBV7-8
TGTGCCAGCCTGAGAGGGGGGGAAAATGAGCAGTTCTTC
CASLRGGENEQFF
>.|TRBJ2-1|.|TRBV3-1/TRBV3-2
TGTGCCAGCAGCCAAGATCTAACGGTCAATGAGCAGTTCTTC
CASSQDLTVNEQFF
>.|TRBJ2-7|.|TRBV7-9
TGTGCCAGCAGCTTAGCGCGGCAGGTTGGCGAGCAGTACTTC
CASSLARQVGEQYF
>.|TRBJ1-2|.|TRBV14
TGTGCCAGCAGCCCGGGCCTCGGGTTGGGCTACACCTTC
CASSPGLGLGYTF
>TRBD1|TRBJ1-2|.|TRBV24-1
TGTGCCACCAGTGAGGGGGGGACAGGAAACTATGGCTACACCTTC
CATSEGGTGNYGYTF
>.|TRBJ1-1|.|TRBV12-3/TRBV12-4
TGTGCCAGCGGACCCTGGGAGAACACTGAAGCTTTCTTT
CASGPWENTEAFF
>TRBD1|TRBJ2-1|.|TRBV27
TGTGCCAGCAGTTCTCCGACAGGGGGCATTGGTAACAATGAGCAGTTCTTC
CASSSPTGGIGNNEQFF
>.|TRBJ2-7|.|TRBV5-4
TGTGCCAGCAGCGAACCGACAGTAACCTACGAGCAGTACTTC
CASSEPTVTYEQYF
>TRBD2|TRBJ2-1|once|TRBV9
TGTGCCAGCAGCAAGATGGGACTAGCGGGGGGGCGAAGCTCCTACAATGAGCAGTTCTTC
CASSKMGLAGGRSSYNEQFF
>.|TRBJ2-1|.|TRBV14
TGTGCCAGCAGCCCCTATATGGGGGCCCACAATGAGCAGTTCTTC
CASSPYMGAHNEQFF
>.|TRBJ1-1|.|TRBV10-2
TGCGCCAGCAGTGAAGTGGGGAACACTGAAGCTTTCTTT
CASSEVGNTEAFF
>.|TRBJ2-3|.|TRBV10-3
TGTGCCACGCGGGTCGGGGGAGATACGCAGTATTTT
CATRVGGDTQYF
>.|TRBJ2-4|.|TRBV6-2/TRBV6-3
TGTGCCAGCAGTTTGCAAGGGAACCTTCAGTACTTC
CASSLQGNLQYF